The sequence of this TCR beta chain was determined in a study of early T cells in non-severe SARS-CoV-2 infection. About the study: Bulk RNA isolated from unsorted whole blood underwent sequencing; chains were not paired. Study conclusions and caveats: A preference for anti-spike CD8 responses marked VDJdb matching, which missed private and CD4 specificities.

Individual cDNA molecules carried attached unique molecular identifiers. TCRdb re-analysed the 5' RACE reads in MiXCR, keeping a single row per CDR3 protein. The data show tens of thousands of distinct CDR3 sequences, less than 15% seen once. About this clonotype: Its antigen remains unidentified.

The CDR3 loop spans 20 amino acids. V lost 5 bases to trimming and J lost 0 bases; unmatched junction nucleotides: 16. The gene calls are TRBV12-3 or TRBV12-4 and TRBJ2-4; TRBD2 agrees at 10 bases. The TCR comes from an adult who was a healthcare worker with PCR-confirmed SARS-CoV-2 infection or an uninfected control (not recorded which). The material sequenced was whole blood. CDR3 loop: CASSGRKSGGALEAKNIQYF. The CDR3 DNA is TGTGCCAGCAGTGGTCGGAAAAGCGGGGGGGCCTTGGAAGCCAAAAACATTCAGTACTTC.